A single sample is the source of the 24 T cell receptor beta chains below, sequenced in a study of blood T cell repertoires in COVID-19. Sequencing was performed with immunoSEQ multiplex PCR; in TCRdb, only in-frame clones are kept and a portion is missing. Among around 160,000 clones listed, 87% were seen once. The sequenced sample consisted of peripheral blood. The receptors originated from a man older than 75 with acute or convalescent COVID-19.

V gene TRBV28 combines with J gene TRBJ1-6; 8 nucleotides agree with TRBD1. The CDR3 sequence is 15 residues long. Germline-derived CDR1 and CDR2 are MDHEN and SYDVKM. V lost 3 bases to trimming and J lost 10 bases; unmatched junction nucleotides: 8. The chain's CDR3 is CASSFSQGASSPLHF. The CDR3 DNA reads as TGTGCCAGCAGTTTCTCCCAGGGGGCGAGCTCACCCCTCCACTTT.

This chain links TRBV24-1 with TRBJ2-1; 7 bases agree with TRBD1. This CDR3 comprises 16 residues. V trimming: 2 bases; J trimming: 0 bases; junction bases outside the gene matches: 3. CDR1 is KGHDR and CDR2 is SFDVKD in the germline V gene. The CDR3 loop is CATSDSQGSSYNEQFF. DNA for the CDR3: TGTGCCACCAGTGATTCACAGGGGAGCTCCTACAATGAGCAGTTCTTC.

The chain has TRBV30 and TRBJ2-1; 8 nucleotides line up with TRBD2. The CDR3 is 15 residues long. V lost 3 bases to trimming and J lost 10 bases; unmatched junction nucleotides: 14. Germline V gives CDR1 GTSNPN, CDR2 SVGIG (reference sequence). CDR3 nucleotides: TGTGCCTGGAGCCCCACTAGCGGAAGGCCCTGGGAGCAGTTCTTC. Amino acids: CAWSPTSGRPWEQFF.

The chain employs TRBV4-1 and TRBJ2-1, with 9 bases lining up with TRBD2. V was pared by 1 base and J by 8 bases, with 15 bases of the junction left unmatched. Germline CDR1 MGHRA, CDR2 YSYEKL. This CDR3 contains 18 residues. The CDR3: CASSQVATSGKRSYEQFF. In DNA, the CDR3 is TGCGCCAGCAGCCAAGTGGCGACTAGCGGTAAAAGGAGCTATGAGCAGTTCTTC.

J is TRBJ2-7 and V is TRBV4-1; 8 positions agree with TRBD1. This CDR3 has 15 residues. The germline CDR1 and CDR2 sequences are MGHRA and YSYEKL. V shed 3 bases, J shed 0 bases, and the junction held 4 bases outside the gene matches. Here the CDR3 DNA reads TGCGCCAGCAGCCAGGGACAGGTAGTCTCCTACGAGCAGTACTTC. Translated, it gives CASSQGQVVSYEQYF.

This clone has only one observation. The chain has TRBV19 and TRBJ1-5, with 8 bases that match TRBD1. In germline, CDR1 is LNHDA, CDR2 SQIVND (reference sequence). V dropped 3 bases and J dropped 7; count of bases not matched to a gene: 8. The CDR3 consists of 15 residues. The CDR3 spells CASSIPPRQGQPQHF. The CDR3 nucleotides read TGTGCCAGTAGTATCCCCCCCCGACAGGGGCAGCCCCAGCATTTT.

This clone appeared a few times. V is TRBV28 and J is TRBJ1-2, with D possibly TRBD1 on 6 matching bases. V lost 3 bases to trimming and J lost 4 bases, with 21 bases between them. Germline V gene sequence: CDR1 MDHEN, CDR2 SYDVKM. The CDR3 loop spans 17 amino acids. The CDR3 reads CASSFRGGPVLGYGYTF. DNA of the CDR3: TGTGCCAGCAGTTTTAGGGGGGGACCCGTCCTTGGCTATGGCTACACCTTC.

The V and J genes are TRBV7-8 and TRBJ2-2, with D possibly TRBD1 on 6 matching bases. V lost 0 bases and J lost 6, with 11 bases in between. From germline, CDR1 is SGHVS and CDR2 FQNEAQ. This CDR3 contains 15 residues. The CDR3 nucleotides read TGTGCCAGCAGCTTAGCAGGACAGCATCCCGGGGAGCTGTTTTTT. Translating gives CASSLAGQHPGELFF. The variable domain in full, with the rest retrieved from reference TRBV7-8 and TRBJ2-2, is GAGVSQSPRYKVAKRGQDVALRCDPISGHVSLFWYQQALGQGPEFLTYFQNEAQLDKSGLPSDRFFAERPEGSVSTLKIQRTQQEDSAVYLCASSLAGQHPGELFFGEGSRLTVL.

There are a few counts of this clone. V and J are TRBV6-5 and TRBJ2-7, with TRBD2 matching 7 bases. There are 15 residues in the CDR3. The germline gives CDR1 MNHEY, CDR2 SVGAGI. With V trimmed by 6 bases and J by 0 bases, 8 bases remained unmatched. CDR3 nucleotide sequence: TGTGCCAGCAGGTCTAGCGGAACAATCTCCTACGAGCAGTACTTC. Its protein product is CASRSSGTISYEQYF.

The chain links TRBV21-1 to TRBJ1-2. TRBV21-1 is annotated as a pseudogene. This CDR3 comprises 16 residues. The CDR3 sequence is CASSPKGRETGYGYTF. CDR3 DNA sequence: TGTGCCAGCAGCCCAAAAGGGAGGGAAACAGGCTATGGCTACACCTTC.

In DNA form, the CDR3 reads TGTGCCAGCCGAGACAGGGGAGGAACCTACGAGCAGTACTTC. This sequence encodes CASRDRGGTYEQYF. The chain combines TRBV2 with TRBJ2-5; TRBD1 matches at 8 bases. The DNA end is a closer match to TRBJ2-7, so the J assignment may be wrong. This CDR3 spans 14 amino acids. Per the germline V gene, CDR1 is SNHLY and CDR2 is FYNNEI.

In DNA form, the CDR3 reads TGCGCCAGCAGCTTGGACGGGACAGGCAACTATGGCTACACCTTC. Amino acid sequence: CASSLDGTGNYGYTF. The V gene is TRBV5-1, the J gene TRBJ1-2; 8 nucleotides align to TRBD1. After removal of 0 bases from V and 2 bases from J, the junction contained 3 bases not matched to a gene. The length of the CDR3 is 15 residues. Germline V CDR1 and CDR2: SGHRS, YFSETQ. Full variable domain (outside the CDR3, taken from reference TRBV5-1 and TRBJ1-2): KAGVTQTPRYLIKTRGQQVTLSCSPISGHRSVSWYQQTPGQGLQFLFEYFSETQRNKGNFPGRFSGRQFSNSRSEMNVSTLELGDSALYLCASSLDGTGNYGYTFGSGTRLTVV.

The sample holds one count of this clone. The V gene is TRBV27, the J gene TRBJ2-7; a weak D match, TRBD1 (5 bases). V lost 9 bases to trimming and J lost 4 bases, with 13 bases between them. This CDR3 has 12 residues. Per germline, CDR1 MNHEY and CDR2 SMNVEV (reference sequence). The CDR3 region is CASNRLRYEQYF. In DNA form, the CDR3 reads TGTGCCAGTAACAGGCTCCGGTACGAGCAGTACTTC.

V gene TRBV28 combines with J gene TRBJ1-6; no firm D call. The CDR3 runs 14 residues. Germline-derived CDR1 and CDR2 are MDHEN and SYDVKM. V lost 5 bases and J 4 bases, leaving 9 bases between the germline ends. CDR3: CASSPQDYNSPLHF. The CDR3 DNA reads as TGTGCCAGCAGTCCTCAGGATTATAATTCACCCCTCCACTTT.

The CDR3 coding sequence is TGTGCCAGCAGCCCTACCGGGACTAGCGGTTCCTACGAGCAGTACTTC. It encodes CASSPTGTSGSYEQYF. The gene calls are TRBV7-6 and TRBJ2-7; 11 nucleotides line up with TRBD2. This CDR3 spans 16 amino acids. CDR1 and CDR2 (germline): SGHVS, FNYEAQ. V lost 5 bases to trimming and J lost 1 base; unmatched junction nucleotides: 7.

In DNA form, the CDR3 reads TGTGCCAGCCTCGGGACACCAAAGGGCGGGGAGCTGTTTTTT. The encoded protein is CASLGTPKGGELFF. V usage is TRBV2 and J usage is TRBJ2-2; tentatively, D is TRBD1 (6 bases). Looked up from germline, CDR1 is SNHLY and CDR2 is FYNNEI. CDR3 length equals 14 residues. V was clipped by 8 bases and J by 7 bases, with 17 bases between them.

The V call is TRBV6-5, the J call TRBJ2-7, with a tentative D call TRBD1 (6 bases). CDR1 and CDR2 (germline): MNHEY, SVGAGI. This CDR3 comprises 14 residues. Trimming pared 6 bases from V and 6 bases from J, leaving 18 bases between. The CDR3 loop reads CASSRTADLGEQYF. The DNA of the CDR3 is TGTGCCAGCAGCCGGACAGCGGATTTGGGCGAGCAGTACTTC.

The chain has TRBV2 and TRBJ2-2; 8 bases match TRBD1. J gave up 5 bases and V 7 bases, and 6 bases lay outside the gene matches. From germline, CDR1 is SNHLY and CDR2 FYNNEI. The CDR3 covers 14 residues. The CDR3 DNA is TGTGCCAGCATTCAGGGGGCATGGACCGGGGAGCTGTTTTTT. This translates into CASIQGAWTGELFF.

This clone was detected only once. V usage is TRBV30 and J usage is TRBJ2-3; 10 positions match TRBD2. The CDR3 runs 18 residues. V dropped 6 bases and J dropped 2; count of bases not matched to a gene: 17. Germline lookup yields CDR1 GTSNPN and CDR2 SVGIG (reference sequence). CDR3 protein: CACASALLAGDTTDTQYF. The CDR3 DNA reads TGTGCCTGTGCCTCTGCACTCCTAGCGGGAGACACCACAGATACGCAGTATTTT.

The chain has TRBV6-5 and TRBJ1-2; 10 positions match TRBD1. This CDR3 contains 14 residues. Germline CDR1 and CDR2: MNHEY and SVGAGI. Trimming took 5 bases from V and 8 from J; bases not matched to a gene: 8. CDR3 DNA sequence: TGTGCCAGCAGTCCCAAGACAGGGGGCGAGGGCTACACCTTC. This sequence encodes CASSPKTGGEGYTF.

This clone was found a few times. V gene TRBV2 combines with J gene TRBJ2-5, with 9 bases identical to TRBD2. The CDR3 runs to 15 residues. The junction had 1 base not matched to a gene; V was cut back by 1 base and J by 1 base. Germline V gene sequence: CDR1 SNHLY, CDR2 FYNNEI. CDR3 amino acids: CASSEGAGGQETQYF. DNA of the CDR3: TGTGCCAGCAGTGAAGGAGCGGGGGGCCAAGAGACCCAGTACTTC.

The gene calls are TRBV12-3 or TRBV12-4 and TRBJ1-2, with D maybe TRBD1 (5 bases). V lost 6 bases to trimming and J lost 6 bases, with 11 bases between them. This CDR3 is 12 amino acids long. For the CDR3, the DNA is TGTGCCAGCAGCCCCGGGGGTGATGGCTACACCTTC. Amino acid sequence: CASSPGGDGYTF.

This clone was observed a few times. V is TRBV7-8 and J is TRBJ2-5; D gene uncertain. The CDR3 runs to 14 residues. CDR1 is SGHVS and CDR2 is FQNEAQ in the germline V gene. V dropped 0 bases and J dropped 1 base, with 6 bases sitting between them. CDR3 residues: CASSLAPGQETQYF. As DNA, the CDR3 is TGTGCCAGCAGCTTAGCGCCGGGCCAAGAGACCCAGTACTTC. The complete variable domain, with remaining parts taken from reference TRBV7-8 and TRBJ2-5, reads GAGVSQSPRYKVAKRGQDVALRCDPISGHVSLFWYQQALGQGPEFLTYFQNEAQLDKSGLPSDRFFAERPEGSVSTLKIQRTQQEDSAVYLCASSLAPGQETQYFGPGTRLLVL.

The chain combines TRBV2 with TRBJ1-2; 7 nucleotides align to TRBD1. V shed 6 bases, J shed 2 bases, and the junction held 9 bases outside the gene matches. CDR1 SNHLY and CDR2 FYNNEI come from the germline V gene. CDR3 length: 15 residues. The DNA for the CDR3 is TGTGCCAGCAGAATAAACAGGGGCCCCAACTATGGCTACACCTTC. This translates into CASRINRGPNYGYTF.